Listed below are T cell receptor beta chains from one sample, sequenced in a study of STAT5B mutations in CD4+ large granular lymphocyte leukemia. Using immunoSEQ multiplex PCR, the repertoire was profiled, and TCRdb retains in-frame clones only, with some absent. The sample has 30,000 to 35,000 clones, 69% seen once. Sequencing was done on a sample of CD4+ T cells from blood buffy coats. All receptors come from a human donor in good health. Each CDR3 is given with its conserved first and last residue. D genes are given only for firm matches. Clone sizes are given selectively: once, few, many, or a class where the clone is expanded.

j_call | clone_size | v_call | d_call | cdr3_nt | cdr3_aa
TRBJ1-2 | NA | TRBV19 | NA | TGTGCCAGTTTGTTAGGCTACACCTTC | CASLLGYTF
TRBJ2-6 | NA | TRBV5-4 | TRBD1 | TGTGCCAGCACCACAGGGGGCGTTGGGGCCAACGTCCTGACTTTC | CASTTGGVGANVLTF
TRBJ1-2 | NA | TRBV25-1 | NA | TGTGCCAGCAGTGAGAATTATGGGACCTTAGGTGGCTACACCTTC | CASSENYGTLGGYTF
TRBJ1-2 | once | TRBV5-6 | NA | TGTGCCAGCAGCTCGGGGGGGATGAACACCGTGGCCTATGGCTACACCTTC | CASSSGGMNTVAYGYTF
TRBJ1-4 | NA | TRBV4-3 | TRBD1 | TGCGCCAGCAGCCAAGATTGGGGACAGACTAATGAAAAACTGTTTTTT | CASSQDWGQTNEKLFF
TRBJ1-5 | NA | TRBV2 | NA | TGTGCCAGCACCCTGGAGGCTGCCAATCAGCCCCAGCATTTT | CASTLEAANQPQHF
TRBJ1-2 | few | TRBV2 | TRBD1 | TGTGCCAGCAGTGGGACAGGGACGAGATCGTATGGCTACACCTTC | CASSGTGTRSYGYTF
TRBJ2-7 | NA | TRBV18 | NA | TGTGCCAGCACCGGGGGAGGGGGCCTTTATAACGAGCAGTACTTC | CASTGGGGLYNEQYF
TRBJ2-1 | NA | TRBV18 | TRBD2 | TGTGCCAGCTCACCAATACTAGCGGGGGGTAGCTCCTACAATGAGCAGTTCTTC | CASSPILAGGSSYNEQFF
TRBJ1-2 | NA | TRBV18 | NA | TGTGCCAGCTCACCGGAGGCTCTCGTCTATGGCTACACCTTC | CASSPEALVYGYTF
TRBJ2-5 | NA | TRBV7-2 | NA | TGTGCCAGCAGCTTACGACAGGGAGGGGAGACCCAGTACTTC | CASSLRQGGETQYF
TRBJ1-2 | NA | TRBV19 | NA | TGTGCCAGTAGTGGACAAAACTATGGCTACACCTTC | CASSGQNYGYTF
TRBJ1-1 | NA | TRBV15 | NA | TGTGCCACCAGCAGAGTGGCAAGGGCGAACACTGAAGCTTTCTTT | CATSRVARANTEAFF
TRBJ2-4 | few | TRBV13 | NA | TGTGCCAGCAGCCTAAGTAGGGGGGCGGGCATTCAGTACTTC | CASSLSRGAGIQYF
TRBJ1-1 | NA | TRBV18 | NA | TGTGCCAGCTCACGCCAGGGGTTCGGCACTGAAGCTTTCTTT | CASSRQGFGTEAFF
TRBJ2-5 | NA | TRBV29-1 | TRBD2 | TGCAGCCTAGCGGGGGCCCAAGAGACCCAGTACTTC | CSLAGAQETQYF
TRBJ1-2 | few | TRBV9 | NA | TGTGCCAGCAGCCGGGATGGGAGCTATGGCTACACCTTC | CASSRDGSYGYTF
TRBJ2-2 | NA | TRBV29-1 | NA | TGCAGCGTTGGGGGGAACACCGGGGAGCTGTTTTTT | CSVGGNTGELFF
TRBJ1-4 | NA | TRBV2 | NA | TGTGCCAGCAGTCAAGGGGGGGCAGGGGAAAAACTGTTTTTT | CASSQGGAGEKLFF
TRBJ1-4 | NA | TRBV28 | TRBD1 | TGTGCCAGCAGGTTTATACAGGGGGAGGGTGATGAAAAACTGTTTTTT | CASRFIQGEGDEKLFF
TRBJ2-2 | NA | TRBV6-5 | TRBD1 | TGTGCCAGCAGATACAGGGACAGCACCGGGGAGCTGTTTTTT | CASRYRDSTGELFF
TRBJ1-5 | NA | TRBV4-2 | NA | TGTGCCAGCAGCCAAGATGGGGTTCAGCCCCAGCATTTT | CASSQDGVQPQHF
TRBJ2-7 | NA | TRBV2 | TRBD1 | TGTGCCAGCAGTGGGGACAGGGTTGGGGAGCAGTACTTC | CASSGDRVGEQYF
TRBJ2-3 | NA | TRBV7-6 | NA | TGTGCCAGCAGCCCCATCGTAAGCACAGATACGCAGTATTTT | CASSPIVSTDTQYF
TRBJ2-5 | NA | TRBV7-2 | TRBD1 | TGTGCCAGCAGCCCGACAGGGACCGAGACCCAGTACTTC | CASSPTGTETQYF
TRBJ1-2 | NA | TRBV10-3 | TRBD1 | TGTGCCATCAGTACAGGGGGCTTGATATATGGCTACACCTTC | CAISTGGLIYGYTF
TRBJ1-2 | NA | TRBV15 | TRBD1 | TGTGCCACCAGCAGAAGACAGGGCTATGGCTACACCTTC | CATSRRQGYGYTF
TRBJ1-5 | few | TRBV30 | NA | TGTGCCTGGAATACAGGGACCAGCAATCAGCCCCAGCATTTT | CAWNTGTSNQPQHF
TRBJ2-3 | NA | TRBV27 | TRBD1 | TGTGCCAGCAGTTGGACAGGGGGCACGGATACGCAGTATTTT | CASSWTGGTDTQYF
TRBJ2-7 | once | TRBV15 | NA | TGTGCCACCAGCAGAGAGGCAGGGGCCCACGAGCAGTACTTC | CATSREAGAHEQYF
TRBJ1-4 | NA | TRBV30 | NA | TGTGCCTGGAGGGCAGCCATCCCGAGCGGTGAAAAACTGTTTTTT | CAWRAAIPSGEKLFF
TRBJ2-1 | NA | TRBV20-1 | NA | TGCAGTGCGGGGGATGAGGAGCAGTTCTTC | CSAGDEEQFF
TRBJ2-3 | NA | TRBV7-6 | NA | TGTGCCAGCAGCCTACAGAACCAAGATACGCAGTATTTT | CASSLQNQDTQYF
TRBJ2-2 | once | TRBV9 | NA | TGTGCCAGCAGCGTAGACCTAGCAGCCGGGGAGCTGTTTTTT | CASSVDLAAGELFF
TRBJ2-1 | once | TRBV9 | TRBD1 | TGTGCCAGCAGCGTACTATCGGGACAGGGCTACAATGAGCAGTTCTTC | CASSVLSGQGYNEQFF
TRBJ2-2 | few | TRBV9 | NA | TGTGCCAGCAGCGTAGGGGGTTCGGGGGAGCTGTTTTTT | CASSVGGSGELFF
TRBJ2-5 | few | TRBV7-9 | NA | TGTGCCAGCAGCCGGGCGGCCCCGTTTGGGGAGACCCAGTACTTC | CASSRAAPFGETQYF
TRBJ2-7 | NA | TRBV19 | NA | TGTGCCAGTAGTTCTCGGGGGGAGCAGTACTTC | CASSSRGEQYF
TRBJ2-6 | NA | TRBV7-9 | NA | TGTGCCAGCAGCTTAGACGGGGCCAACGTCCTGACTTTC | CASSLDGANVLTF
TRBJ1-2 | NA | TRBV4-2 | TRBD1 | TGTGCCAGCAGCGCAGGGGGAGGGAACTATGGCTACACCTTC | CASSAGGGNYGYTF
TRBJ1-5 | NA | TRBV6-6 | NA | TGTGCCAGCAGTTACTCGGAGGGTAGCCAGCCCCAGCATTTT | CASSYSEGSQPQHF
TRBJ2-3 | NA | TRBV7-2 | NA | TGTGCCAGCAGCTTAGGGACGGCAGGGACGATGGATACGCAGTATTTT | CASSLGTAGTMDTQYF
TRBJ2-3 | NA | TRBV7-2 | NA | TGTGCCAGCAGCTCCCCGGGGAGGCTCGCAGATACGCAGTATTTT | CASSSPGRLADTQYF
TRBJ2-7 | few | TRBV2 | TRBD1 | TGTGCCAGCAGTCAAGGACAGGGGACAAGCGAGCAGTACTTC | CASSQGQGTSEQYF
TRBJ2-5 | NA | TRBV7-2 | NA | TGTGCCAGCTCGCCTGGGCAGGCCCTTTCGTTGGAGACCCAGTACTTC | CASSPGQALSLETQYF
TRBJ1-2 | NA | TRBV29-1 | TRBD1 | TGCAGCGTTGAAGATGGGACAGGGCACAACTATGGCTACACCTTC | CSVEDGTGHNYGYTF
TRBJ1-2 | NA | TRBV10-3 | NA | TGTGCCATCAGTCAGTCCACGGGATATGGCTACACCTTC | CAISQSTGYGYTF
TRBJ2-1 | few | TRBV18 | NA | TGTGCCAGCTCGATCAATGAGCAGTTCTTC | CASSINEQFF
TRBJ1-5 | NA | TRBV30 | TRBD1 | TGTGCCTGGAGTTGGACAGGGGGTCAGCCCCAGCATTTT | CAWSWTGGQPQHF
TRBJ2-5 | NA | TRBV7-6 | NA | TGTGCCAGCAGCCCACAGGCGGGTTTAGCGACCCAGTACTTC | CASSPQAGLATQYF
TRBJ1-1 | NA | TRBV5-6 | NA | TGTGCCAGCAGCTTAAGGGGCGGGGTCGAAGCTTTCTTT | CASSLRGGVEAFF
TRBJ2-4 | NA | TRBV4-1 | NA | TGCGCCAGCAGCCAAGAACTGGGTGAGGGGTTAGCCAAAAACATTCAGTACTTC | CASSQELGEGLAKNIQYF
TRBJ2-7 | NA | TRBV7-3 | NA | TGTGCCAGCAGCTTAAGGCCCTCGAGGGGTCCCTACGAGCAGTACTTC | CASSLRPSRGPYEQYF